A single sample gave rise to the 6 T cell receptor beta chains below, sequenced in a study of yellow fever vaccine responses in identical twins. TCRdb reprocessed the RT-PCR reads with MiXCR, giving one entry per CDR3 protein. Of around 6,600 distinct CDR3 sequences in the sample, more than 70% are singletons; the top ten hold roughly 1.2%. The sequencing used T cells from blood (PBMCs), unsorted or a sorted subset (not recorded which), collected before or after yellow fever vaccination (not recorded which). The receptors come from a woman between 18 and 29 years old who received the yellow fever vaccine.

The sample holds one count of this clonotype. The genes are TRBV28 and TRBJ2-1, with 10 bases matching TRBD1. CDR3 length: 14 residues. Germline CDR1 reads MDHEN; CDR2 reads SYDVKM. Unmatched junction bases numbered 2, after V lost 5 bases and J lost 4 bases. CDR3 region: CASSLDRGYNEQFF. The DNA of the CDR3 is TGTGCCAGCAGTCTGGACAGGGGGTACAATGAGCAGTTCTTC.

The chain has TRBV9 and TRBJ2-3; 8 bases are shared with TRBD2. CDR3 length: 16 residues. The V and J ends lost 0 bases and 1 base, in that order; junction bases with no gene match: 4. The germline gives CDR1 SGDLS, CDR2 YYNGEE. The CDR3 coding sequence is TGTGCCAGCAGCGTAGGGCTAGCGGGTGGCACAGATACGCAGTATTTT. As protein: CASSVGLAGGTDTQYF.

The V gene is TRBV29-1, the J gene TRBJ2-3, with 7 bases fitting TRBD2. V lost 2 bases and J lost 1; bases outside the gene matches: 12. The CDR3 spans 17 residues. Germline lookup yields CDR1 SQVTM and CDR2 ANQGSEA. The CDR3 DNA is TGCAGCGTTGAACCAACCACACGGGGGGTCCGCACAGATACGCAGTATTTT. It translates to CSVEPTTRGVRTDTQYF.

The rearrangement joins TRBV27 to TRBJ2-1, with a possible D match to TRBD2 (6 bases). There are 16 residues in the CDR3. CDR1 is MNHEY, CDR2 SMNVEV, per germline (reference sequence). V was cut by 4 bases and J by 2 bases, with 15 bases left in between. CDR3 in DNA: TGTGCCAGCAGTTCGCCCTTGACTAGACCCTACAATGAGCAGTTCTTC. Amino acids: CASSSPLTRPYNEQFF.

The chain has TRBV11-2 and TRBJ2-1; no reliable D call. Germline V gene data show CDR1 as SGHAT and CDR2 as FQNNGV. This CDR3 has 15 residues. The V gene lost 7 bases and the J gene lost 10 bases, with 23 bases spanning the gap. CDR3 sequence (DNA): TGTGCCAGCACCAATTGGGGAAGTGGGATTCGGGAGCAGTTCTTC. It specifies CASTNWGSGIREQFF.

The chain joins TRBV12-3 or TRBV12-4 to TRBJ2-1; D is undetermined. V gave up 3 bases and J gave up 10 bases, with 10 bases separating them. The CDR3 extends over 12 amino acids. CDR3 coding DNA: TGTGCCAGCAGTTTGGTTCGGCGGGAGCAGTTCTTC. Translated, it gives CASSLVRREQFF.